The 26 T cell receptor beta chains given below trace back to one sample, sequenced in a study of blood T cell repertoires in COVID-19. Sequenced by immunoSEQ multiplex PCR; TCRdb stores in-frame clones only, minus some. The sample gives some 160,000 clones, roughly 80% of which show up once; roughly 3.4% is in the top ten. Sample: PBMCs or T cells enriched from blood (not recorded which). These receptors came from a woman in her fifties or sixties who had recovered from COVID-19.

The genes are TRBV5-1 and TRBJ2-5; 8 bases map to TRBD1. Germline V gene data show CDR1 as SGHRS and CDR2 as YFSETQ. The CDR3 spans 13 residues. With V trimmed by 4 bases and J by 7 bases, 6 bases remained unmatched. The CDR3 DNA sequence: TGCGCCAGCAGCCCACAGGGGGACGTGACCCAGTACTTC. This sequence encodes CASSPQGDVTQYF.

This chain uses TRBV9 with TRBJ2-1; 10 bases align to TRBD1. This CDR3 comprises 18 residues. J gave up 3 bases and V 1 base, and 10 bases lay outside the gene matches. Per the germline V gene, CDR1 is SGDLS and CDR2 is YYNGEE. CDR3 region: CASSVSSGWTGGYNEQFF. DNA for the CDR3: TGTGCCAGCAGCGTATCCTCAGGGTGGACAGGGGGCTACAATGAGCAGTTCTTC.

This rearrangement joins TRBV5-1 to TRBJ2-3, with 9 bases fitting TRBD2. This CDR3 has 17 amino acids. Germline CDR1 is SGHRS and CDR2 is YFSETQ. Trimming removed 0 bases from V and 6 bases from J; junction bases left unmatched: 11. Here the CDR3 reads CASSLVGLAGYPDTQYF. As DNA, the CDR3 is TGCGCCAGCAGCTTGGTAGGGCTAGCGGGGTACCCGGATACGCAGTATTTT. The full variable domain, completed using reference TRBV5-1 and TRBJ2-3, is KAGVTQTPRYLIKTRGQQVTLSCSPISGHRSVSWYQQTPGQGLQFLFEYFSETQRNKGNFPGRFSGRQFSNSRSEMNVSTLELGDSALYLCASSLVGLAGYPDTQYFGPGTRLTVL.

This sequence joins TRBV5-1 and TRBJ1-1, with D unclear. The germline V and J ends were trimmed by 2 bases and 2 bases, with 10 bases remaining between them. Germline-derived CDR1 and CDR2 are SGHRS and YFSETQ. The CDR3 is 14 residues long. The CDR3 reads CASSFNPVNTEAFF. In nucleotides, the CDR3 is TGCGCCAGCAGCTTCAATCCAGTAAACACTGAAGCTTTCTTT.

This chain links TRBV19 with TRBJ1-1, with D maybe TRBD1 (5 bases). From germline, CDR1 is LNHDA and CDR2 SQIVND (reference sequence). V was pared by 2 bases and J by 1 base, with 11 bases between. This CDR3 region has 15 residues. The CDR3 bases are TGTGCCAGTAGTATATGGGGGGGGAGGAACACTGAAGCTTTCTTT. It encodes CASSIWGGRNTEAFF.

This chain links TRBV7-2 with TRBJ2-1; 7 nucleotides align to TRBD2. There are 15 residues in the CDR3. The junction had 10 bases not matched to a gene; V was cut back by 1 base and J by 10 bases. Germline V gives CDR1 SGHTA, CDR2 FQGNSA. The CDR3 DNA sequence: TGTGCCAGCAGCTTAGGCGGGAGCCGGGACGGAGAGCAGTTCTTC. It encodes CASSLGGSRDGEQFF.

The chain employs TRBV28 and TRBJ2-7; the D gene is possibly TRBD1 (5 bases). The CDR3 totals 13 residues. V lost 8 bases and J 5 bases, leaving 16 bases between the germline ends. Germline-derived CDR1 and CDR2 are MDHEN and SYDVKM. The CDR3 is CASVFQGKDEQYF. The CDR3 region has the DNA TGTGCCAGCGTCTTCCAGGGAAAGGACGAGCAGTACTTC.

The CDR3 reads CASSETGGYTEAFF. The CDR3 bases are TGTGCCAGCAGTGAGACAGGGGGCTACACTGAAGCTTTCTTT. This chain uses TRBV6-1 with TRBJ1-1, with 10 bases matching TRBD1. Germline V lookup: CDR1 MNHNS, CDR2 SASEGT. Trimming removed 3 bases from V and 3 bases from J; junction bases left unmatched: 1. This CDR3 is built from 14 residues.

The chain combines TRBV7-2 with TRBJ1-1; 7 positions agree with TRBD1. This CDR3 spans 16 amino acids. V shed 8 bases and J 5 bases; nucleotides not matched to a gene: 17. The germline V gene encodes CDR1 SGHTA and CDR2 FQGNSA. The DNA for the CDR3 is TGTGCCAGCTCACGGTCCACAGGGGCGGGAAGGACTGAAGCTTTCTTT. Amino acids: CASSRSTGAGRTEAFF.

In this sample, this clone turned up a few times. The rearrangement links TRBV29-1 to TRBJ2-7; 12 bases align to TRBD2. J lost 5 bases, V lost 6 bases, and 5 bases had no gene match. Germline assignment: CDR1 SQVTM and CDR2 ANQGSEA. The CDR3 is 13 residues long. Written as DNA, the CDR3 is TGCAGCGTCGCAGGACTAGCGGGGAACGAGCAGTACTTC. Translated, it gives CSVAGLAGNEQYF.

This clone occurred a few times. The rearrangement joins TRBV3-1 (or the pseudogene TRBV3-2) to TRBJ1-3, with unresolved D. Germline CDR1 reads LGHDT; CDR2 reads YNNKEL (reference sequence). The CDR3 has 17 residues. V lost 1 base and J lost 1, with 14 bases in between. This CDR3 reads CASSQGYVALSGNTIYF. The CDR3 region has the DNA TGTGCCAGCAGCCAAGGATATGTAGCACTGTCTGGAAACACCATATATTTT.

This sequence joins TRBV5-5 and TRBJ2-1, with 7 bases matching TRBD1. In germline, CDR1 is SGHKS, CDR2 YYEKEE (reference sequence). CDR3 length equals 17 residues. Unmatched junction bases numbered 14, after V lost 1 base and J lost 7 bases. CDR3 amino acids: CASSLYPMGDSLNEQFF. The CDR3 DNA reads TGTGCCAGCAGCTTGTACCCAATGGGGGACAGCCTAAATGAGCAGTTCTTC.

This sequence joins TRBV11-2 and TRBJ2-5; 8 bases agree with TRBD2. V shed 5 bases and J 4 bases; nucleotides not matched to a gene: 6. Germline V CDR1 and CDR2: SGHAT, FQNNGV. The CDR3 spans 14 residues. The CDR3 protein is CASSRGGNGETQYF. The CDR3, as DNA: TGTGCCAGCAGCCGGGGGGGGAATGGAGAGACCCAGTACTTC.

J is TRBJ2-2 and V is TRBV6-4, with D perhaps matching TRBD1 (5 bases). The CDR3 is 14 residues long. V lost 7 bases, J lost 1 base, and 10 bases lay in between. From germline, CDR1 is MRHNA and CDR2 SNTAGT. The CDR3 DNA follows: TGTGCCAGCACTCCCCAGGGGAACACCGGGGAGCTGTTTTTT. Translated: CASTPQGNTGELFF.

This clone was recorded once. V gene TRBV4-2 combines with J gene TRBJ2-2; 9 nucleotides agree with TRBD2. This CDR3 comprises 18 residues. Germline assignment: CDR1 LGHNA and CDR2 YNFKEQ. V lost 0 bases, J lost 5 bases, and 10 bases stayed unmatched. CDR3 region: CASSQEGGGLARTGELFF. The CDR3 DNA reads TGTGCCAGCAGCCAAGAGGGTGGAGGACTAGCGCGGACCGGGGAGCTGTTTTTT.

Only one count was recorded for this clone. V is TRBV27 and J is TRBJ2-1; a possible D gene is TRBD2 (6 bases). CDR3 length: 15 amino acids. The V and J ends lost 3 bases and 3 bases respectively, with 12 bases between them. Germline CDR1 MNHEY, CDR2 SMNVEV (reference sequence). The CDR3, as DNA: TGTGCCAGCAGTTTGTTGCAGGGAGGCTACAATGAGCAGTTCTTC. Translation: CASSLLQGGYNEQFF.

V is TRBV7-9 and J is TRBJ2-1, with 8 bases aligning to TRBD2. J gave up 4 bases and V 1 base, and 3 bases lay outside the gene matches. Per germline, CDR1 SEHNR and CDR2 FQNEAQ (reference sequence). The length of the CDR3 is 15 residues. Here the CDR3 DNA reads TGTGCCAGCAGCTTAGACTCTAGCGGGTACAATGAGCAGTTCTTC. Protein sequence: CASSLDSSGYNEQFF.

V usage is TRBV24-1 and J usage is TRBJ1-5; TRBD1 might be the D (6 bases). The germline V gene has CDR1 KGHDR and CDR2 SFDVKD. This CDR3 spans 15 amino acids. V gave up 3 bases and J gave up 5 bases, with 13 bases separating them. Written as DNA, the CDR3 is TGTGCCACCAGTGATACCGTCAGGGGCGATCAGCCCCAGCATTTT. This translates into CATSDTVRGDQPQHF.

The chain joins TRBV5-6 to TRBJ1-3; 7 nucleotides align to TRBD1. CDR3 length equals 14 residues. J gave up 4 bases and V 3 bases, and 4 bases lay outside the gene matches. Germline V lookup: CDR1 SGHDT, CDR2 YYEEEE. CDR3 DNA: TGTGCCAGCAGCTCCCCGACAGGGGGAAACACCATATATTTT. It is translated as CASSSPTGGNTIYF.

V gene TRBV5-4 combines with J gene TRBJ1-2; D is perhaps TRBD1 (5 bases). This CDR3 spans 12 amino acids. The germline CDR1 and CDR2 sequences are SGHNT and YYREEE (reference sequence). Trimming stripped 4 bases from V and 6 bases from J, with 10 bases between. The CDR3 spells CASSPSGDGYTF. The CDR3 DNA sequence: TGTGCCAGCAGCCCCTCGGGGGATGGCTACACCTTC.

The CDR3 DNA reads TGTGCCAGCAGTGAATTTCCGAGCGACACAGATACGCAGTATTTT. It specifies CASSEFPSDTDTQYF. The V and J genes are TRBV2 and TRBJ2-3, with D hard to call. The CDR3 runs to 15 residues. The ends were cut back, 2 bases at V and 2 bases at J, with 11 bases in the middle. CDR1 is SNHLY and CDR2 is FYNNEI in the germline V gene.

CDR3 nucleotide sequence: TGTGCCACCAGTGATTTGATGCGGGATACGCAGTATTTT. This translates into CATSDLMRDTQYF. This chain joins TRBV24-1 and TRBJ2-3; D is undetermined. Trimming cost V 0 bases and J 6 bases, with 6 bases left between them. The CDR3 covers 13 residues. Germline CDR1 and CDR2: KGHDR and SFDVKD.

This CDR3 is CASRIESGSEAFF. The CDR3 DNA reads as TGCGCCAGCCGAATAGAAAGCGGGTCTGAAGCTTTCTTT. The chain is built from TRBV5-1 and TRBJ1-1; D is ambiguous. Germline CDR1 reads SGHRS; CDR2 reads YFSETQ. The ends were cut back, 7 bases at V and 6 bases at J, with 16 bases in the middle. CDR3 length: 13 amino acids.

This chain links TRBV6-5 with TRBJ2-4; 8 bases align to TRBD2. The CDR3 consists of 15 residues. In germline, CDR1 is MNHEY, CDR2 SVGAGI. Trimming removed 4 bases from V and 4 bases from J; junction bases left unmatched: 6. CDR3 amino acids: CASSSPGGAKNIQYF. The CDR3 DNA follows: TGTGCCAGCAGTTCCCCCGGGGGGGCTAAAAACATTCAGTACTTC.

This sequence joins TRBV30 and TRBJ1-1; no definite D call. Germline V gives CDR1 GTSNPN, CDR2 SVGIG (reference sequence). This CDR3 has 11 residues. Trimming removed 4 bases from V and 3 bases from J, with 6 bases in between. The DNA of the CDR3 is TGTGCCTGGAAAGAGTACACTGAAGCTTTCTTT. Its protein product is CAWKEYTEAFF. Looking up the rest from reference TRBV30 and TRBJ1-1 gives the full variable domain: SQTIHQWPATLVQPVGSPLSLECTVEGTSNPNLYWYRQAAGRGLQLLFYSVGIGQISSEVPQNLSASRPQDRQFILSSKKLLLSDSGFYLCAWKEYTEAFFGQGTRLTVV.

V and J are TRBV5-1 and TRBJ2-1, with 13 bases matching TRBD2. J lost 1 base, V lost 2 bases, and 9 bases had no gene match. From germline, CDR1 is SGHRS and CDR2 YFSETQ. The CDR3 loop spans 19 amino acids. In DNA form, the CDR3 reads TGCGCCAGCAGCTTTAGGTCACTAGCGGGGGGGCAGTCCTACAATGAGCAGTTCTTC. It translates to CASSFRSLAGGQSYNEQFF.